This paragraph reports one T cell receptor beta chain. These data come from a study of blood T cell repertoires in COVID-19. Study details: The samples span acute and convalescent COVID-19 from the United States, Italy and Spain.

Measured with immunoSEQ multiplex PCR; TCRdb has only the in-frame clones, and not every one. Among roughly 130,000 clones listed, around 83% were seen once. Patients in Seattle were enrolled during active infection, then followed longitudinally. The CDR3 loop spans 13 amino acids. The germline CDR1 and CDR2 sequences are MNHEY and SVGAGI. The V gene lost 7 bases and the J gene lost 7 bases, with 16 bases spanning the gap. The source of this sequence is a man aged 25-45 years with COVID-19, enrolled during active disease. The chain links TRBV6-5 to TRBJ1-1, with D uncertain. The sequenced sample was peripheral blood. The CDR3 sequence: CASKTTRGDEAFF. DNA for the CDR3: TGTGCCAGCAAAACTACCCGCGGCGATGAAGCTTTCTTT.